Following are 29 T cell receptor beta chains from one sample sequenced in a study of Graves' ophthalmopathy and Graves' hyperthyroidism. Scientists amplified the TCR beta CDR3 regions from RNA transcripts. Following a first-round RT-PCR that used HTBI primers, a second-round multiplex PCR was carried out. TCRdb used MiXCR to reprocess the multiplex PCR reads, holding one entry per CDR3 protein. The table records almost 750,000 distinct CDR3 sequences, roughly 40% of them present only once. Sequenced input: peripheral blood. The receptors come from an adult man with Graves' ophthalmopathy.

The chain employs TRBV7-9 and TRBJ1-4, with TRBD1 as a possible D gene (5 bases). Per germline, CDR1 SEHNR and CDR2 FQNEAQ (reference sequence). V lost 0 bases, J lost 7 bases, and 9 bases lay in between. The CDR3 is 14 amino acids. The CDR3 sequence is CASSLAGVTEKLFF. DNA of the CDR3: TGTGCCAGCAGCTTAGCAGGGGTGACTGAAAAACTGTTTTTT.

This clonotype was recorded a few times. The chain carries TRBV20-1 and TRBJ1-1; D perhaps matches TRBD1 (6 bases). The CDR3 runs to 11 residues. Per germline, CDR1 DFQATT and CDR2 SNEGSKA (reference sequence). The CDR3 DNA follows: TGCAGCGGGAAGGGGGAAACTGAAGCTTTCTTT. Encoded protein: CSGKGETEAFF.

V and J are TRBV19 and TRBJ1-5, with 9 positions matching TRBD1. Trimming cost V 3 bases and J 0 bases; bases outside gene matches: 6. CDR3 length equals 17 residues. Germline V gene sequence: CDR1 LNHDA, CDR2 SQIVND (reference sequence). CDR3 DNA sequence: TGTGCCAGTAGTATCTTCCGGGACAGGGTTAGCAATCAGCCCCAGCATTTT. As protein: CASSIFRDRVSNQPQHF. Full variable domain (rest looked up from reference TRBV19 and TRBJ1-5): DGGITQSPKYLFRKEGQNVTLSCEQNLNHDAMYWYRQDPGQGLRLIYYSQIVNDFQKGDIAEGYSVSREKKESFPLTVTSAQKNPTAFYLCASSIFRDRVSNQPQHFGDGTRLSIL.

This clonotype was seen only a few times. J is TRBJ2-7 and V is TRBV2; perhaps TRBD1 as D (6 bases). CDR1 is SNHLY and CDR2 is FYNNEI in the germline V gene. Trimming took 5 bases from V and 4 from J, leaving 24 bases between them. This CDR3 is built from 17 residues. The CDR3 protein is CASSRLAEGAGDYEQYF. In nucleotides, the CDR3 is TGTGCCAGCAGTCGATTGGCGGAAGGGGCAGGGGATTACGAGCAGTACTTC.

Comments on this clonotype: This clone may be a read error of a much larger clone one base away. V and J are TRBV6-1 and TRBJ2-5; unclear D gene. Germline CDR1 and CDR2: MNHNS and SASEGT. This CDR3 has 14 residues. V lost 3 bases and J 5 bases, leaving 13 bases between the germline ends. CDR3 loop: CASSESGPGETQYF. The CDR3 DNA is TGTGCCAGCAGTGAGTCGGGTCCAGGCGAGACCCAGTACTTC.

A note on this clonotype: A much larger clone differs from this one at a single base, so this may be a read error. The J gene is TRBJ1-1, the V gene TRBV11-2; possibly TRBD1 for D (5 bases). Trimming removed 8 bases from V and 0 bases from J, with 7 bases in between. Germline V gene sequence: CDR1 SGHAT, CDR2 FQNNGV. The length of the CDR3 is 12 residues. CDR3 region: CASDRLNTEAFF. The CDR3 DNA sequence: TGTGCCAGCGACAGACTGAACACTGAAGCTTTCTTT. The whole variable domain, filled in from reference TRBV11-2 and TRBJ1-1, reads EAGVAQSPRYKIIEKRQSVAFWCNPISGHATLYWYQQILGQGPKLLIQFQNNGVVDDSQLPKDRFSAERLKGVDSTLKIQPAKLEDSAVYLCASDRLNTEAFFGQGTRLTVV.

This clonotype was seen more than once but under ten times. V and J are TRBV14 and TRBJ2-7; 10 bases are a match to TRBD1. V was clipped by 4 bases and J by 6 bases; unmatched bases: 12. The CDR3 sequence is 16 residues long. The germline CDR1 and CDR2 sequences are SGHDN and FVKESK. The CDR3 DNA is TGTGCCAGCAGCCGCCTGTTCGGACAGGGGGTTTCCGAGCAGTACTTC. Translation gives CASSRLFGQGVSEQYF.

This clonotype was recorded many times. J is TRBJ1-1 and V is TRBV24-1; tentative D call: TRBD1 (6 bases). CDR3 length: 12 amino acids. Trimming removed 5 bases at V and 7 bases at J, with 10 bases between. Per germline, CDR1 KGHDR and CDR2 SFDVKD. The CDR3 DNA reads TGTGCCACCAGTGGGGGGCAGGGTGAAGCTTTCTTT. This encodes CATSGGQGEAFF.

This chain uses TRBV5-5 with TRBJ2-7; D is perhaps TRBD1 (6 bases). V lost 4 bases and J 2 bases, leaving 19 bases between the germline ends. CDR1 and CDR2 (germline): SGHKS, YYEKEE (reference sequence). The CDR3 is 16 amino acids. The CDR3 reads CASSQVEKDRAYEQYF. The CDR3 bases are TGTGCCAGCAGCCAAGTCGAGAAGGACAGAGCCTACGAGCAGTACTTC.

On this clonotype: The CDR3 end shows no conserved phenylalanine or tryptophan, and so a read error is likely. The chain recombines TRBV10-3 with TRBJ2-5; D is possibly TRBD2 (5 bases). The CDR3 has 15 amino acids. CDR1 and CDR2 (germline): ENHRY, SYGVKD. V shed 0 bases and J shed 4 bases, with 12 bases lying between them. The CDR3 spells CAISESNTGGETQYI. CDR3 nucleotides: TGTGCCATCAGTGAGTCGAACACCGGAGGAGAGACCCAGTACATC.

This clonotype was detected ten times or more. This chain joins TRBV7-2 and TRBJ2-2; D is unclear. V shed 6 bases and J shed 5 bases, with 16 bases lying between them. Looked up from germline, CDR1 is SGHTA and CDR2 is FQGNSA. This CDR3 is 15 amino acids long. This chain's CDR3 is CASSQSPARTGELFF. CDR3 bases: TGTGCCAGCAGTCAATCCCCCGCCCGTACCGGGGAGCTGTTTTTT.

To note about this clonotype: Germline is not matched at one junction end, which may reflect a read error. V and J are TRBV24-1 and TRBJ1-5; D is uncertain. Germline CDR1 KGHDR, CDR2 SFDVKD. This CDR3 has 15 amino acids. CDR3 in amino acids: CASSEAVSGNQPQHF. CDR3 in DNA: TGTGCCAGCAGTGAAGCGGTTTCCGGGAATCAGCCCCAGCATTTT.

Written as DNA, the CDR3 is TGTGCCAGCAGCCTTCGACTAGCGGGAACTTGGGAGACCCAGTACTTC. It is translated as CASSLRLAGTWETQYF. This chain joins TRBV7-9 and TRBJ2-5; TRBD2 matches at 11 bases. J was trimmed by 5 bases and V by 5 bases; bases with no gene match: 10. The CDR3 consists of 16 residues. Germline loops: CDR1 SEHNR, CDR2 FQNEAQ (reference sequence).

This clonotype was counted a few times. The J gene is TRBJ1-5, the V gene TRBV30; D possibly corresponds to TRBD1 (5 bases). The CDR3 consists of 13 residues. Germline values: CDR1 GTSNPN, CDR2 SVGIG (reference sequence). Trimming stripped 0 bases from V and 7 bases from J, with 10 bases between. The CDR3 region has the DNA TGTGCCTGGAGTGTCGACGGGGACCAGCCCCAGCATTTT. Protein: CAWSVDGDQPQHF. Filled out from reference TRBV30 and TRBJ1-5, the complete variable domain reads SQTIHQWPATLVQPVGSPLSLECTVEGTSNPNLYWYRQAAGRGLQLLFYSVGIGQISSEVPQNLSASRPQDRQFILSSKKLLLSDSGFYLCAWSVDGDQPQHFGDGTRLSIL.

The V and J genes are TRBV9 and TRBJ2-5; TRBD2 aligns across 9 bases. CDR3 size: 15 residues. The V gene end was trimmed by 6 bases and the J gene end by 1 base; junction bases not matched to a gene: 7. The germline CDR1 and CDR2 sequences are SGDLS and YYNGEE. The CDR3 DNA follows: TGTGCCAGCAAGGGGCTAGCGGGAATCCAAGAGACCCAGTACTTC. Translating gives CASKGLAGIQETQYF.

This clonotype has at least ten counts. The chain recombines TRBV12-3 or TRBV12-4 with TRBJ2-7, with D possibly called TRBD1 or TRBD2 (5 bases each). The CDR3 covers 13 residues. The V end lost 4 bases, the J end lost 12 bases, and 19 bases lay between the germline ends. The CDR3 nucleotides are TGTGCCAGCAGTTACCAGCTCGGGGCCGTCCTGTACTTC. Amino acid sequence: CASSYQLGAVLYF.

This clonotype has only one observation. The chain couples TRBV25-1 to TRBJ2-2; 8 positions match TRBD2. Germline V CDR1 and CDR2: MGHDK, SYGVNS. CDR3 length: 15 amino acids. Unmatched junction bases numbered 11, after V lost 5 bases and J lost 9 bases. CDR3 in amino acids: CASSSLAGLGRELFF. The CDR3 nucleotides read TGTGCCAGCAGTTCCTTAGCGGGATTGGGCCGGGAGCTGTTTTTT.

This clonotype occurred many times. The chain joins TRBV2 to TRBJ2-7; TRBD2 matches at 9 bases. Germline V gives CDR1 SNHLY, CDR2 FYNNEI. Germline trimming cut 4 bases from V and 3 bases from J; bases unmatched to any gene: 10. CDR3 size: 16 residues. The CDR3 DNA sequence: TGTGCCAGCAGTGGGGCTCCTAGCGGGAAGGGCTACGAGCAGTACTTC. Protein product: CASSGAPSGKGYEQYF.

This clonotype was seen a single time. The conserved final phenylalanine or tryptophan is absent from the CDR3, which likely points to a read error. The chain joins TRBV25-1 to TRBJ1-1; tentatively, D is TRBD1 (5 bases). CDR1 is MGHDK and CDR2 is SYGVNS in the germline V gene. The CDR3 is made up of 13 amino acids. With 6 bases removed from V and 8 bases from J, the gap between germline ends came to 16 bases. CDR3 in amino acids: CASSQTAGTEAFL. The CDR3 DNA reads TGTGCCAGCAGCCAAACCGCAGGGACCGAAGCTTTCCTT.

CDR3 protein: CASRKGGTTGELFF. CDR3 nucleotides: TGTGCCAGTAGGAAGGGCGGAACGACCGGGGAGCTGTTTTTT. The chain is built from TRBV19 and TRBJ2-2; the D is unclear. This CDR3 spans 14 amino acids. Deletions cut 6 bases from V and 5 bases from J, with 13 bases between. Per germline, CDR1 LNHDA and CDR2 SQIVND (reference sequence).

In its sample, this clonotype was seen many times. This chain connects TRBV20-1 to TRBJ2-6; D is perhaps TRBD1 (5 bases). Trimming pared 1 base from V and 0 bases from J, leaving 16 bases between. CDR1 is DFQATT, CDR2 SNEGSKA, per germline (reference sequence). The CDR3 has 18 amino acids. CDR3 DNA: TGCAGTGCTAGAGGGATAGCAACAGGCAACTCTGGGGCCAACGTCCTGACTTTC. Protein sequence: CSARGIATGNSGANVLTF.

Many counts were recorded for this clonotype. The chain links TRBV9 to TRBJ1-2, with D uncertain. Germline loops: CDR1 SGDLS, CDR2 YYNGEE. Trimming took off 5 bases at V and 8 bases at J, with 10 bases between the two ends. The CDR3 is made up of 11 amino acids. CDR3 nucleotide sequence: TGTGCCAGCAGGAATCTTTGGGGCTACACCTTC. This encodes CASRNLWGYTF.

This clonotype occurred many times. CDR3 DNA: TGTGCCATCAGTGGGGGTCAGGGGGCGTCTGAAGCTTTCTTT. Protein sequence: CAISGGQGASEAFF. This chain links TRBV10-3 with TRBJ1-1; the match to TRBD1 covers 8 bases. Germline V CDR1 and CDR2: ENHRY, SYGVKD. The CDR3 runs 14 residues. The V segment lost 4 bases and the J segment 6 bases; nucleotides outside the gene matches: 7.

The CDR3 region is CASSDRAREGTQYF. CDR3 nucleotides: TGTGCCAGTAGCGACAGAGCGAGGGAAGGGACCCAGTACTTC. This chain connects TRBV19 to TRBJ2-5, with D perhaps assigned TRBD1 or TRBD2 (5 bases each). Looked up from germline, CDR1 is LNHDA and CDR2 is SQIVND (reference sequence). The CDR3 covers 14 residues. V lost 6 bases to trimming and J lost 7 bases, with 18 bases between them.

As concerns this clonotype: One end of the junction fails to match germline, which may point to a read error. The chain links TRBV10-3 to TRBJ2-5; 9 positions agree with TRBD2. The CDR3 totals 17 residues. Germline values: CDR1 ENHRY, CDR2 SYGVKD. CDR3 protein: CASSYGLAGLSQETQYF. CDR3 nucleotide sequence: TGTGCCAGCAGTTACGGGCTAGCGGGGCTCTCCCAAGAGACCCAGTACTTC.

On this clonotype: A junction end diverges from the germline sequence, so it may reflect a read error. Written as DNA, the CDR3 is TGCGCCAGCAGCCAAGATTCGAGCAGTCGCAGAATCTACGAGCAGTACTTC. Its translation is CASSQDSSSRRIYEQYF. This rearrangement joins TRBV7-9 to TRBJ2-7; D call uncertain. Germline V CDR1 and CDR2: SEHNR, FQNEAQ (reference sequence). The CDR3 length is 17 residues.

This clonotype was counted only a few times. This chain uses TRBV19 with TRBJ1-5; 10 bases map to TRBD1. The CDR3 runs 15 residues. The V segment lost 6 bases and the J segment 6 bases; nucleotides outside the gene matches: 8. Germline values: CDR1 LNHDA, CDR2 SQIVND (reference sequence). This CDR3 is CASRHLGTGVQPQHF. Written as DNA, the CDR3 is TGTGCCAGTAGGCATCTCGGGACAGGGGTTCAGCCCCAGCATTTT.

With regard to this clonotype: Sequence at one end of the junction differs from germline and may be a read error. The CDR3 DNA follows: TGTGCCATCAAGGCGTGGAGCAACCAAGAGACCCAGTACTTC. Encoded protein: CAIKAWSNQETQYF. The V and J genes are TRBV10-1 and TRBJ2-5; no reliable D call. CDR1 WNHNN and CDR2 SYGVQD come from the germline V gene (reference sequence). This CDR3 is 14 amino acids long.

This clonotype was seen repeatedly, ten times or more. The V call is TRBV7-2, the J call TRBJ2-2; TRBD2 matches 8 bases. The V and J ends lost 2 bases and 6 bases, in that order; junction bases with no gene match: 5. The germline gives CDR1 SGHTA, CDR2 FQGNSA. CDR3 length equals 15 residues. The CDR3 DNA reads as TGTGCCAGCAGCTTAAATCCAGCGGGAGCCGGGGAGCTGTTTTTT. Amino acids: CASSLNPAGAGELFF.